This is a list of T cell receptor beta chains from one sample in a study of shared clonotypes between healthy human individuals. Generated by immunoSEQ multiplex PCR, the TCRdb table keeps only in-frame clones and is missing some. The sample contains approximately 2.5 million clones, roughly 92% of which appear only once. Sequencing input: naive CD4+ T cells sorted from blood. These TCRs come from a man younger than 35 in good health. CDR3s include the opening cysteine and the closing phenylalanine or tryptophan. The D gene is left open where the match is weak. The size entry is marked missing in some rows and otherwise reads once, few, many or a size class.

V	D	size	J	CDR3	DNA
TRBV5-1	TRBD1	NA	TRBJ2-3	CASSLRTGYQDTQYF	TGCGCCAGCAGCTTGAGGACAGGGTACCAAGATACGCAGTATTTT
TRBV4-1	NA	NA	TRBJ2-1	CASSQDRLRGANEQFF	TGCGCCAGCAGCCAAGACCGGCTACGGGGGGCCAATGAGCAGTTCTTC
TRBV5-4	TRBD2	once	TRBJ2-1	CASSFPTSGNEQFF	TGTGCCAGCAGCTTCCCGACTAGCGGAAATGAGCAGTTCTTC
TRBV28	TRBD1	once	TRBJ1-4	CASSWGQPNEKLFF	TGTGCCAGCAGTTGGGGACAGCCTAATGAAAAACTGTTTTTT
TRBV5-4	TRBD1	NA	TRBJ2-7	CASSRDRRAYEQYF	TGTGCCAGCAGCCGGGACAGGAGGGCTTACGAGCAGTACTTC
TRBV6-6	TRBD1	NA	TRBJ1-1	CASRPGTGDIAFF	TGTGCCAGCAGACCCGGGACAGGTGATATAGCTTTCTTT
TRBV6-5	NA	NA	TRBJ2-4	CASRRTNTDIQYF	TGTGCCAGCAGAAGGACGAACACGGACATTCAGTACTTC
TRBV10-3	TRBD2	NA	TRBJ2-3	CAISSGLAGTDTQYF	TGTGCCATCAGTAGCGGGCTAGCGGGCACAGATACGCAGTATTTT
TRBV11-2	TRBD1	NA	TRBJ1-4	CASSLVWTGNEKLFF	TGTGCCAGCAGCTTGGTGTGGACAGGGAATGAAAAACTGTTTTTT
TRBV7-2	TRBD2	NA	TRBJ2-2	CASSSGLAGAGELFF	TGTGCCAGCAGCTCGGGACTAGCGGGAGCCGGGGAGCTGTTTTTT
TRBV19	TRBD1	NA	TRBJ1-3	CASSSTGGGNTIYF	TGTGCCAGTAGTAGTACAGGGGGTGGAAACACCATATATTTT
TRBV12-2	NA	NA	TRBJ2-5	CASRLAHRDPQETQYF	TGTGCAAGTCGCTTAGCGCACAGGGATCCTCAAGAGACCCAGTACTTC
TRBV18	NA	NA	TRBJ2-1	CASSPDQAGSEQFF	TGTGCCAGCTCACCAGATCAAGCAGGCAGCGAGCAGTTCTTC
TRBV9	NA	NA	TRBJ1-5	CASSVAGGQPQHF	TGTGCCAGCAGCGTAGCAGGAGGTCAGCCCCAGCATTTT
TRBV5-1	NA	NA	TRBJ1-6	CASSLDLRGGGSPLHF	TGCGCCAGCAGCTTGGACCTCAGGGGTGGAGGGTCACCCCTCCACTTT
TRBV25-1	NA	NA	TRBJ1-1	CASSAGVNTEAFF	TGTGCCAGCAGTGCAGGGGTGAACACTGAAGCTTTCTTT
TRBV28	NA	NA	TRBJ2-5	CASSLMGAQETQYF	TGTGCCAGCAGTTTAATGGGGGCGCAAGAGACCCAGTACTTC
TRBV5-6	TRBD1	NA	TRBJ1-1	CASSLGGQGLGTEAFF	TGTGCCAGCAGCTTGGGGGGACAGGGATTGGGCACTGAAGCTTTCTTT
TRBV7-6	NA	once	TRBJ1-2	CASSLDSLYGYTF	TGTGCCAGCAGCTTGGACAGCCTCTATGGCTACACCTTC
TRBV12-5	TRBD2	NA	TRBJ2-2	CASGLGEKLGLASTGELFF	TGTGCTAGTGGTTTGGGAGAGAAACTTGGACTAGCCAGTACCGGGGAGCTGTTTTTT
TRBV19	TRBD2	NA	TRBJ2-5	CASSLAGGKETQYF	TGTGCCAGTAGTTTAGCGGGGGGGAAAGAGACCCAGTACTTC
TRBV30	NA	NA	TRBJ2-7	CALAPIRARTGYYEQYF	TGTGCCCTGGCACCGATCCGGGCGCGGACGGGCTACTACGAGCAGTACTTC
TRBV5-8	NA	NA	TRBJ2-6	CASSLSLPGANVLTF	TGTGCCAGCAGCTTGAGTTTGCCTGGGGCCAACGTCCTGACTTTC
TRBV4-1	NA	NA	TRBJ2-2	CASSQGPLGTGELFF	TGCGCCAGCAGCCAAGGGCCCCTAGGAACCGGGGAGCTGTTTTTT
TRBV10-3	NA	NA	TRBJ2-7	CAISERQDSYEQYF	TGTGCCATCAGTGAGCGACAGGACTCCTACGAGCAGTACTTC
TRBV7-2	TRBD1	NA	TRBJ2-2	CASSRETGKNTGELFF	TGTGCCAGCAGCCGAGAGACAGGGAAGAACACCGGGGAGCTGTTTTTT
TRBV11-3	TRBD1	NA	TRBJ1-4	CASSYRQGETNEKLFF	TGTGCCAGCAGCTATAGACAGGGTGAAACTAATGAAAAACTGTTTTTT
TRBV28	TRBD1	NA	TRBJ1-1	CASSPPDRGAFF	TGTGCCAGCAGCCCTCCCGACAGGGGAGCTTTCTTT
TRBV19	NA	NA	TRBJ1-5	CASSPSMGGNSNQPQHF	TGTGCCAGTAGTCCATCGATGGGAGGGAATAGCAATCAGCCCCAGCATTTT
TRBV2	TRBD1	once	TRBJ1-6	CASSPDRSSDNSPLHF	TGTGCCAGCAGCCCGGACAGGTCCTCCGATAATTCACCCCTCCACTTT
TRBV30	NA	NA	TRBJ1-2	CAWSIGQSNYGYTF	TGTGCCTGGAGTATAGGACAGTCTAACTATGGCTACACCTTC
TRBV7-2	NA	NA	TRBJ2-2	CASSSRPYTGELFF	TGTGCCAGCAGCTCCCGACCCTACACCGGGGAGCTGTTTTTT
TRBV5-1	NA	NA	TRBJ1-2	CASFMPGITIGYTF	TGCGCCAGCTTTATGCCCGGAATAACTATCGGCTACACCTTC
TRBV28	NA	NA	TRBJ2-2	CASRSGENTGELFF	TGTGCCAGCAGGAGTGGGGAGAACACCGGGGAGCTGTTTTTT
TRBV5-1	NA	once	TRBJ1-3	CASSLDGVGSGNTIYF	TGCGCCAGCAGCTTGGATGGGGTCGGCTCTGGAAACACCATATATTTT
TRBV29-1	TRBD1	NA	TRBJ2-7	CSAYRGRDEQYF	TGCAGCGCCTACAGGGGGCGGGACGAGCAGTACTTC
TRBV19	TRBD2	NA	TRBJ2-7	CASSSGGPISYEQYF	TGTGCCAGTAGTAGCGGGGGGCCAATTTCCTACGAGCAGTACTTC
TRBV5-4	TRBD2	NA	TRBJ2-1	CASNSAGDNEQFF	TGTGCCAGCAATTCGGCGGGGGACAATGAGCAGTTCTTC
TRBV14	NA	once	TRBJ1-2	CASSQGGRIYGYTF	TGTGCCAGCAGCCAAGGGGGCAGGATCTATGGCTACACCTTC
TRBV6-5	NA	NA	TRBJ2-7	CASASGYEQYF	TGTGCCAGCGCGTCGGGCTACGAGCAGTACTTC
TRBV6-5	NA	NA	TRBJ2-7	CASSYIMGEQYF	TGTGCCAGCAGTTACATCATGGGAGAGCAGTACTTC
TRBV5-4	NA	NA	TRBJ2-1	CASSGLSLSYNEQFF	TGTGCCAGCAGCGGACTATCCCTCTCCTACAATGAGCAGTTCTTC
TRBV6-5	NA	once	TRBJ1-1	CASNRRAGAEAFF	TGTGCCAGCAACAGACGGGCGGGCGCTGAAGCTTTCTTT
TRBV5-1	NA	NA	TRBJ2-1	CASSSSDFFEQFF	TGCGCCAGCAGCTCCTCGGACTTCTTTGAGCAGTTCTTC
TRBV29-1	NA	NA	TRBJ1-6	CSVVSSSPLHF	TGCAGCGTTGTCTCGTCCTCACCCCTCCACTTT
TRBV11-3	NA	NA	TRBJ2-7	CASSAYPSYEQYF	TGTGCCAGCAGCGCCTACCCCTCCTACGAGCAGTACTTC
TRBV11-2	NA	NA	TRBJ1-5	CASSRGTSRVQPQHF	TGTGCCAGCAGCCGCGGGACTTCCCGGGTTCAGCCCCAGCATTTT
TRBV7-9	TRBD2	NA	TRBJ2-1	CASSLAGLAGGGNEQFF	TGTGCCAGCAGCTTAGCTGGACTAGCGGGAGGGGGCAATGAGCAGTTCTTC
TRBV14	NA	NA	TRBJ2-1	CASSQSGAYNEQFF	TGTGCCAGCAGCCAAAGCGGAGCCTACAATGAGCAGTTCTTC
TRBV18	NA	NA	TRBJ2-4	CASSLYEGDIQYF	TGTGCCAGCTCACTATACGAGGGGGACATTCAGTACTTC
TRBV18	NA	NA	TRBJ2-3	CASSPPEIRDTQYF	TGTGCCAGCTCACCACCTGAGATCCGAGATACGCAGTATTTT
TRBV5-1	NA	NA	TRBJ2-7	CASSRTSSYEQYF	TGCGCCAGCAGCCGGACAAGCTCCTACGAGCAGTACTTC
TRBV19	NA	NA	TRBJ1-1	CASSIRPQGTEAFF	TGTGCCAGTAGTATTAGACCCCAGGGGACTGAAGCTTTCTTT
TRBV4-1	NA	once	TRBJ1-6	CASSQDLSRTSYNSPLHF	TGCGCCAGCAGCCAAGATCTCTCGAGAACTAGTTATAATTCACCCCTCCACTTT